The 22 T cell receptor beta chains reported below all come from one sample, sequenced in a study of blood T cell repertoires in COVID-19. Generated by immunoSEQ multiplex PCR, the TCRdb table keeps only in-frame clones and is missing some. The table shows roughly 200,000 clones, with 75% to 90% occurring only once. The source material was PBMCs or T cells enriched from blood (not recorded which). Source of these receptors: a woman between 40 and 55 years old with acute COVID-19.

The rearrangement links TRBV23-1 to TRBJ1-1; TRBD1 matches at 10 bases. TRBV23-1 counts as an open reading frame of uncertain function. J lost 11 bases, V lost 4 bases, and 7 bases had no gene match. The CDR3 has 13 residues. The CDR3 nucleotides read TGCGCCAGCAGTCCACACCGGGACAGGGGTGCTTTCTTT. It encodes CASSPHRDRGAFF.

The V and J genes are TRBV5-1 and TRBJ2-5; 8 bases match TRBD1. Losses at the gene ends were 5 bases for V and 2 bases for J; bases not matched to a gene: 11. Per germline, CDR1 SGHRS and CDR2 YFSETQ. The CDR3 contains 16 residues. CDR3 nucleotides: TGCGCCAGCAGATCCAGGATACAGGGGGAACAAGAGACCCAGTACTTC. This sequence encodes CASRSRIQGEQETQYF.

The J gene is TRBJ2-5, the V gene TRBV7-2, with 12 bases aligning to TRBD2. This CDR3 region has 17 residues. Germline CDR1 SGHTA, CDR2 FQGNSA. The V and J ends lost 1 base and 4 bases, in that order; junction bases with no gene match: 7. This CDR3 reads CASSLVATSGGRETQYF. Here the CDR3 DNA reads TGTGCCAGCAGCTTAGTAGCAACTAGCGGGGGGAGAGAGACCCAGTACTTC.

V gene TRBV28 combines with J gene TRBJ2-6, with D unclear. Per the germline V gene, CDR1 is MDHEN and CDR2 is SYDVKM. CDR3 length equals 15 residues. V was shortened by 3 bases and J by 0 bases, with 6 bases between the two germline ends. CDR3 nucleotide sequence: TGTGCCAGCAGTTTTCCGGTCTCTGGGGCCAACGTCCTGACTTTC. Translation gives CASSFPVSGANVLTF.

The V gene is TRBV11-2, the J gene TRBJ2-3, with 10 bases fitting TRBD2. Germline V gene data show CDR1 as SGHAT and CDR2 as FQNNGV. CDR3 length equals 16 residues. The V segment lost 5 bases and the J segment 2 bases; nucleotides outside the gene matches: 7. CDR3 sequence reads: CASSTRTSGFTDTQYF. In nucleotides, the CDR3 is TGTGCCAGCAGCACAAGGACTAGCGGATTCACAGATACGCAGTATTTT. The whole variable domain, filled in from reference TRBV11-2 and TRBJ2-3, reads EAGVAQSPRYKIIEKRQSVAFWCNPISGHATLYWYQQILGQGPKLLIQFQNNGVVDDSQLPKDRFSAERLKGVDSTLKIQPAKLEDSAVYLCASSTRTSGFTDTQYFGPGTRLTVL.

The rearrangement joins TRBV11-3 to TRBJ2-1, with 14 bases matching TRBD2. J lost 7 bases, V lost 3 bases, and 2 bases had no gene match. CDR3 length equals 15 residues. CDR1 and CDR2 from the germline V gene are SGHNT and YENEEA. The CDR3 bases are TGTGCCAGCAGCTTGGGACTAGCGGGAGTGAATGAGCAGTTCTTC. This translates into CASSLGLAGVNEQFF. The full variable domain, rest sourced from reference TRBV11-3 and TRBJ2-1, is EAGVVQSPRYKIIEKKQPVAFWCNPISGHNTLYWYLQNLGQGPELLIRYENEEAVDDSQLPKDRFSAERLKGVDSTLKIQPAELGDSAVYLCASSLGLAGVNEQFFGPGTRLTVL.

This clone was picked up a small number of times. The chain is built from TRBV6-4 and TRBJ2-3; TRBD2 aligns across 7 bases. The V segment lost 0 bases and the J segment 2 bases; nucleotides outside the gene matches: 5. The CDR3 is 16 amino acids. CDR1 and CDR2 (germline): MRHNA, SNTAGT. CDR3 coding DNA: TGTGCCAGCAGTGACTCGGCCACTAGCGACACAGATACGCAGTATTTT. It yields the protein CASSDSATSDTDTQYF.

The J gene is TRBJ2-2, the V gene TRBV2; 10 bases are shared with TRBD2. Germline V gene lookup returns CDR1 SNHLY and CDR2 FYNNEI. Trimming cost V 6 bases and J 0 bases; bases outside gene matches: 4. The CDR3 runs 16 residues. For the CDR3, the DNA is TGTGCCAGCAGCGGGACTAGCGCACCGAACACCGGGGAGCTGTTTTTT. Protein sequence: CASSGTSAPNTGELFF.

In its sample, this clone was seen once. V is TRBV4-2 and J is TRBJ2-3; no definite D call. The CDR3 is 13 amino acids. V was shortened by 3 bases and J by 3 bases, with 7 bases between the two germline ends. CDR1 LGHNA and CDR2 YNFKEQ come from the germline V gene. The CDR3 spells CASSQEFTDTQYF. CDR3 sequence (DNA): TGTGCCAGCAGCCAGGAGTTTACAGATACGCAGTATTTT.

The chain joins TRBV6-7 to TRBJ2-7; TRBD1 matches at 10 bases. TRBV6-7 counts as an open reading frame of uncertain function. V lost 0 bases, J lost 5 bases, and 7 bases stayed unmatched. This CDR3 is built from 16 residues. CDR3 DNA sequence: TGTGCCAGCAGTTACTCGGGGACAGGGGCCGGCCACGAGCAGTACTTC. This gives the protein CASSYSGTGAGHEQYF.

The rearrangement uses TRBV15 and TRBJ2-2, with TRBD2 matching over 11 bases. The V and J ends lost 5 bases and 4 bases, in that order; junction bases with no gene match: 6. The CDR3 length is 16 residues. Germline V gives CDR1 LNHNV, CDR2 YYDKDF (reference sequence). The CDR3 is CATSRTGLAATGELFF. CDR3 DNA: TGTGCCACCAGCCGAACGGGACTAGCGGCCACCGGGGAGCTGTTTTTT.

V is TRBV10-3 and J is TRBJ2-7; D possibly corresponds to TRBD1 (6 bases). This CDR3 region has 14 residues. The V end lost 1 base, the J end lost 7 bases, and 14 bases lay between the germline ends. Germline loops: CDR1 ENHRY, CDR2 SYGVKD. This chain's CDR3 is CAISELKHRDEQYF. For the CDR3, the DNA is TGTGCCATCAGTGAGTTGAAACACAGGGATGAGCAGTACTTC.

The chain combines TRBV5-1 with TRBJ2-5; the D gene is possibly TRBD2 (6 bases). The CDR3 is 13 amino acids. Trimming took 3 bases from V and 2 from J, leaving 8 bases between them. Germline V lookup: CDR1 SGHRS, CDR2 YFSETQ. The CDR3 DNA reads as TGCGCCAGCAGCTATGGGGGGCAAGAGACCCAGTACTTC. Translating it yields CASSYGGQETQYF.

The V call is TRBV19, the J call TRBJ1-4, with a tentative D call TRBD1 (6 bases). CDR1 LNHDA and CDR2 SQIVND come from the germline V gene (reference sequence). With 6 bases removed from V and 4 bases from J, the gap between germline ends came to 12 bases. This CDR3 is 14 amino acids long. CDR3 loop: CASSTGSFNEKLFF. The CDR3 DNA reads as TGTGCCAGTAGCACAGGGTCCTTTAATGAAAAACTGTTTTTT.

The chain combines TRBV7-8 with TRBJ2-6; 8 bases map to TRBD1. With 2 bases clipped from V and 0 bases from J, the junction kept 15 bases outside the gene matches. CDR3 size: 21 residues. Germline V gene lookup returns CDR1 SGHVS and CDR2 FQNEAQ. CDR3 amino acids: CASSLWGSRGHRGSGANVLTF. The CDR3 DNA is TGTGCCAGCAGCTTATGGGGAAGCAGGGGGCATAGGGGCTCTGGGGCCAACGTCCTGACTTTC.

A single count supports this clone. The V gene is TRBV9, the J gene TRBJ1-3, with D possibly TRBD1 on 5 matching bases. The CDR3 has 16 residues. Germline-derived CDR1 and CDR2 are SGDLS and YYNGEE. The V end lost 2 bases, the J end lost 4 bases, and 16 bases lay between the germline ends. The CDR3 loop reads CASSVTGDSAGNTIYF. Written as DNA, the CDR3 is TGTGCCAGCAGCGTTACCGGGGACTCCGCGGGAAACACCATATATTTT.

This chain links TRBV4-1 with TRBJ1-1; D is perhaps TRBD1 (5 bases). V was shortened by 4 bases and J by 1 base, with 13 bases between the two germline ends. Germline CDR1 MGHRA, CDR2 YSYEKL. The CDR3 has 15 residues. CDR3 protein: CASSLHKGENTEAFF. CDR3 nucleotides: TGCGCCAGCAGCCTTCACAAAGGGGAGAACACTGAAGCTTTCTTT.

The chain recombines TRBV29-1 with TRBJ1-1; 10 nucleotides line up with TRBD1. J was trimmed by 4 bases and V by 7 bases; bases with no gene match: 9. This CDR3 has 14 residues. The germline CDR1 and CDR2 sequences are SQVTM and ANQGSEA. The CDR3 spells CSGGQGEGSTEAFF. The CDR3 DNA sequence: TGCAGCGGTGGACAGGGGGAAGGGAGCACTGAAGCTTTCTTT.

The chain joins TRBV9 to TRBJ2-1; 9 bases fit TRBD2. In germline, CDR1 is SGDLS, CDR2 YYNGEE. The CDR3 totals 14 residues. J was trimmed by 6 bases and V by 2 bases; bases with no gene match: 3. DNA of the CDR3: TGTGCCAGCAGCGTTGGCGGGGGGGCCAATGAGCAGTTCTTC. Translating it yields CASSVGGGANEQFF.

The chain is built from TRBV28 and TRBJ2-7, with unresolved D. The CDR3 loop spans 13 amino acids. V lost 2 bases, J lost 4 bases, and 9 bases lay in between. Germline CDR1 reads MDHEN; CDR2 reads SYDVKM. CDR3 sequence reads: CASSLTPGYEQYF. CDR3 nucleotides: TGTGCCAGCAGTTTAACCCCGGGTTACGAGCAGTACTTC.

The chain couples TRBV7-3 to TRBJ1-4; TRBD1 matches 9 bases. This CDR3 has 15 amino acids. Trimming took 5 bases from V and 8 from J; bases not matched to a gene: 9. Germline V gives CDR1 SGHTA, CDR2 FQGTGA. The CDR3 sequence is CASSQTGQGGEKLFF. For the CDR3, the DNA is TGTGCCAGCAGCCAGACGGGACAGGGAGGGGAAAAACTGTTTTTT.

The chain has TRBV28 and TRBJ2-7; 8 bases are shared with TRBD1. Germline CDR1 MDHEN, CDR2 SYDVKM. With 5 bases clipped from V and 9 bases from J, the junction kept 9 bases outside the gene matches. This CDR3 spans 13 amino acids. The chain's CDR3 is CASSPYRGWGQYF. In DNA, the CDR3 is TGTGCCAGCAGTCCATACAGGGGGTGGGGGCAGTACTTC.